The T cell receptor beta chain under discussion was sequenced for a study of blood T cell repertoires in COVID-19. At the level of the study: Acute-phase and convalescent COVID-19 samples originated in the United States, Italy and Spain. T cells, B-cell-depleted T cells, or PBMCs supplied cDNA or gDNA.

The CDR3 covers 15 residues. The germline V gene has CDR1 SGHTA and CDR2 FQGNSA. V gave up 1 base and J gave up 3 bases, with 10 bases separating them. The authors' processing: By means of reference gene primer amplification, nucleated cell counts were estimated. Method: immunoSEQ multiplex PCR; TCRdb's copy keeps in-frame clones and lacks some. V and J calls and clone size follow that table, whereas D and trimming were derived from the DNA. The sample yields nearly 45,000 clones, 80% seen once. The TCR comes from a man aged 65 to 79 with acute or convalescent COVID-19. This chain uses TRBV7-2 with TRBJ1-3; D perhaps matches TRBD1 (5 bases). Material: peripheral blood. The DNA of the CDR3 is TGTGCCAGCAGCTTAGGCAGGGTCGGTGGAAACACCATATATTTT. The encoded protein is CASSLGRVGGNTIYF.